One and the same sample provided the 9 T cell receptor beta chains below, sequenced in a study of early T cells in non-severe SARS-CoV-2 infection. TCRdb reanalysed the 5' RACE reads using MiXCR and keeps one entry per CDR3 protein. The table records fewer than 100,000 distinct CDR3 sequences, about 9.6% of them present only once. Material: whole blood. The receptors were sampled from an adult who was a healthcare worker with PCR-confirmed SARS-CoV-2 infection or an uninfected control (not recorded which).

This clonotype has at least ten counts. The CDR3 sequence: CASSLRGGSLGGKLFF. CDR3 DNA sequence: TGTGCCAGCAGCTTACGGGGAGGCTCGCTTGGGGGAAAACTGTTTTTT. The rearrangement joins TRBV7-8 to TRBJ1-4; TRBD1 is a possible D gene (5 bases). The germline V gene encodes CDR1 SGHVS and CDR2 FQNEAQ. Between the trimmed V and J ends, which lost 2 bases and 10 bases, there was a span of 20 bases. The CDR3 totals 16 residues.

This clonotype was seen a handful of times. This chain connects TRBV7-2 to TRBJ2-1; perhaps D is TRBD1 or TRBD2 (5 bases each). Trimming removed 0 bases from V and 9 bases from J, with 6 bases in between. The CDR3 covers 12 residues. Germline values: CDR1 SGHTA, CDR2 FQGNSA. In DNA form, the CDR3 reads TGTGCCAGCAGCTTAGCTGGGGGTGAGCAGTTCTTC. Protein: CASSLAGGEQFF.

This clonotype was observed a handful of times. The gene calls are TRBV7-3 and TRBJ1-1; D is perhaps TRBD1 (5 bases). This CDR3 comprises 14 residues. The ends were cut back, 5 bases at V and 5 bases at J, with 15 bases in the middle. Germline values: CDR1 SGHTA, CDR2 FQGTGA. The CDR3 DNA reads as TGTGCCAGCAGCCCCCGGTGGGGGAAGACTGAAGCTTTCTTT. Translating it yields CASSPRWGKTEAFF.

V gene TRBV4-1 combines with J gene TRBJ1-5; D gene uncertain. Deletions cut 1 base from V and 5 bases from J, with 15 bases between. Per the germline V gene, CDR1 is MGHRA and CDR2 is YSYEKL. The CDR3 consists of 16 residues. CDR3 sequence reads: CASSQALGVKDQPQHF. For the CDR3, the DNA is TGCGCCAGCAGCCAAGCCCTTGGGGTCAAGGATCAGCCCCAGCATTTT.

This chain connects TRBV5-1 to TRBJ1-1, with 8 nucleotides matching TRBD1. The CDR3 extends over 15 amino acids. The germline gives CDR1 SGHRS, CDR2 YFSETQ. Germline trimming cut 3 bases from V and 4 bases from J; bases unmatched to any gene: 8. The CDR3, as DNA: TGCGCCAGCAGCTCCAGGCGACAGGGGAGCACTGAAGCTTTCTTT. This sequence encodes CASSSRRQGSTEAFF.

V gene TRBV20-1 combines with J gene TRBJ2-2, with D perhaps matching TRBD2 (5 bases). This CDR3 comprises 14 residues. Trimming stripped 3 bases from V and 4 bases from J, with 12 bases between. Germline CDR1 reads DFQATT; CDR2 reads SNEGSKA (reference sequence). CDR3 nucleotides: TGCAGTGCTAGTCGGTTAGCGAGCACCGGGGAGCTGTTTTTT. Its protein is CSASRLASTGELFF.

The rearrangement joins TRBV18 to TRBJ2-5, with TRBD1 matching over 7 bases. Germline trimming cut 3 bases from V and 4 bases from J; bases unmatched to any gene: 2. The CDR3 totals 13 residues. Per germline, CDR1 KGHSH and CDR2 LQKENI. CDR3 DNA: TGTGCCAGCTCACCCGGGACAGCAGAGACCCAGTACTTC. Amino acid sequence: CASSPGTAETQYF.

A few counts support this clonotype. The chain couples TRBV6-4 to TRBJ2-2; D unresolved. Trimming left V 4 bases short and J 4 bases short, with 10 bases between. In germline, CDR1 is MRHNA, CDR2 SNTAGT. CDR3 size: 14 residues. CDR3 in amino acids: CASSASPGTGELFF. The CDR3 DNA reads TGTGCCAGCAGTGCTTCGCCGGGCACCGGGGAGCTGTTTTTT.

This clonotype was counted ten times or more. The CDR3 coding sequence is TGTGCCTGGAGTCTGGTCGGGAGGGTACGAGAGACCCAGTACTTC. Its translation: CAWSLVGRVRETQYF. This chain links TRBV30 with TRBJ2-5; 8 nucleotides agree with TRBD2. V shed 2 bases and J 4 bases; nucleotides not matched to a gene: 9. CDR1 GTSNPN and CDR2 SVGIG come from the germline V gene (reference sequence). CDR3 length equals 15 residues.